The clone carrying this T cell receptor (beta chain) was observed a single time. TCRdb reprocessed the multiplex PCR reads via MiXCR and lists one record per CDR3 protein. The repertoire holds 15,000 to 20,000 distinct CDR3 sequences, with about two thirds as singletons. This entry is derived from a study of breast tumors, draining lymph nodes, adjacent tissues. V was trimmed by 3 bases and J by 5 bases, leaving 10 bases between them. The CDR3 has 13 amino acids. This chain uses TRBV12-3 or TRBV12-4 with TRBJ2-5; no reliable D call. The TCR was taken from a female donor with breast cancer. Some clones in this sample may be carry-over from other donors' samples. What was sequenced was tumor-adjacent breast tissue. The CDR3 bases are TGTGCCAGCAGTTTGAGAGGTCGGGAGACCCAGTACTTC. It codes for CASSLRGRETQYF.